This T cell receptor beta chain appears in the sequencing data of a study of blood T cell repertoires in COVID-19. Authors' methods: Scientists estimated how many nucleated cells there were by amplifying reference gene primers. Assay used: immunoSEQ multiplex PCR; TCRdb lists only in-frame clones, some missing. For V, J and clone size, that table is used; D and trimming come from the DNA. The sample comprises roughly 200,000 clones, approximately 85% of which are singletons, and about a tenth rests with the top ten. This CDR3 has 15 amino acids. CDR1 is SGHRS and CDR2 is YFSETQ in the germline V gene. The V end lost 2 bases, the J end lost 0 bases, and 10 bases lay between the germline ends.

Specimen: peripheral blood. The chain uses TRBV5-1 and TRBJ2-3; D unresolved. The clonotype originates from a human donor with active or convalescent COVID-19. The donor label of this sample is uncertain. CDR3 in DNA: TGCGCCAGCAGCTTTTCAGGCAGCAGCACAGATACGCAGTATTTT. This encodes CASSFSGSSTDTQYF.